The 2 T cell receptor beta chains given below trace back to one sample, sequenced in a study of Ad26.COV2.S vaccination and SARS-CoV-2 variants. Treatment defined: roughly 19 received Ad26.COV2.S at low or high dose, single or two shots; 5 received placebo; per-sample allocation not given. Samples analyzed were those drawn on day 63 after the first vaccine or placebo injection. TCRdb's table, derived via immunoSEQ multiplex PCR, lists solely in-frame clones and lacks some. The data show hundreds of thousands of clones, about 87% seen once. Specimen: peripheral blood, collected in a trial of Ad26.COV2.S vaccine versus placebo. The receptors shown here come from a person between 18 and 65 years old who received the Ad26.COV2.S COVID-19 vaccine or a placebo.

J is TRBJ1-5 and V is TRBV24-1; no firm D call. Looked up from germline, CDR1 is KGHDR and CDR2 is SFDVKD. The germline V and J ends were trimmed by 4 bases and 9 bases, with 9 bases remaining between them. The CDR3 totals 12 residues. This CDR3 is CATSDPLGPQHF. CDR3 DNA sequence: TGTGCCACCAGTGACCCGCTTGGGCCCCAGCATTTT.

The V call is TRBV7-8, the J call TRBJ1-1, with 7 positions matching TRBD1. Trimming at V came to 3 bases and at J to 1 base, leaving 5 bases not matched to a gene. The germline gives CDR1 SGHVS, CDR2 FQNEAQ. The CDR3 runs 15 residues. The CDR3 nucleotides read TGTGCCAGCAGCTTGGAGGACAGGCCGAACACTGAAGCTTTCTTT. This gives the protein CASSLEDRPNTEAFF.